These 10 T cell receptor beta chains were all obtained from the same sample, sequenced in a study of blood T cell repertoires in COVID-19. TCRdb's copy holds only in-frame clones and misses some; the assay was immunoSEQ multiplex PCR. The data contain approximately 500,000 clones, 70% to 90% of them seen just once; the ten biggest clones take up less than 9.5%. The specimen was peripheral blood. All receptors come from a woman aged 45-59 years with COVID-19, enrolled during active disease.

This chain links TRBV12-3 or TRBV12-4 with TRBJ1-6, with 7 bases lining up with TRBD1. The CDR3 totals 13 residues. Losses at the gene ends were 5 bases for V and 12 bases for J; bases not matched to a gene: 7. The CDR3 is CASSPDRERPLHF. In DNA, the CDR3 is TGTGCCAGCAGTCCTGACAGGGAACGACCCCTCCACTTT.

The gene calls are TRBV6-5 and TRBJ2-2; the match to TRBD2 covers 14 bases. Trimming took 5 bases from V and 6 from J; bases not matched to a gene: 2. The CDR3 has 15 residues. Germline CDR1 reads MNHEY; CDR2 reads SVGAGI. The CDR3 sequence: CASSRLAGGPGELFF. The CDR3 bases are TGTGCCAGCAGTAGACTAGCGGGGGGGCCCGGGGAGCTGTTTTTT.

This clone was recorded only once. V and J are TRBV7-6 and TRBJ2-5; D is perhaps TRBD1 (6 bases). The germline V gene encodes CDR1 SGHVS and CDR2 FNYEAQ. The CDR3 is 13 residues long. Trimming left V 5 bases short and J 3 bases short, with 10 bases between. In DNA form, the CDR3 reads TGTGCCAGCAGCAAAGGACAGAAAGAGACCCAGTACTTC. It encodes CASSKGQKETQYF.

The rearrangement joins TRBV5-4 to TRBJ2-5, with 11 bases fitting TRBD2. V was clipped by 4 bases and J by 7 bases; unmatched bases: 9. There are 15 residues in the CDR3. The germline gives CDR1 SGHNT, CDR2 YYREEE (reference sequence). The CDR3 sequence is CASSQSSGGFGTQYF. CDR3 nucleotides: TGTGCCAGCAGCCAATCTAGCGGGGGGTTCGGGACCCAGTACTTC.

The rearrangement links TRBV3-1 (or the pseudogene TRBV3-2) to TRBJ2-3; tentatively, D is TRBD1 (5 bases). V lost 1 base and J lost 5, with 10 bases in between. Germline loops: CDR1 LGHDT, CDR2 YNNKEL (reference sequence). The CDR3 extends over 14 amino acids. This chain's CDR3 is CASSQGVRGDTQYF. CDR3 bases: TGTGCCAGCAGCCAAGGGGTTAGGGGAGATACGCAGTATTTT.

The gene calls are TRBV7-9 and TRBJ2-7, with D perhaps matching TRBD2 (5 bases). The germline V gene encodes CDR1 SEHNR and CDR2 FQNEAQ (reference sequence). The V gene lost 0 bases and the J gene lost 0 bases, with 9 bases spanning the gap. The CDR3 has 15 residues. CDR3 nucleotide sequence: TGTGCCAGCAGCTTAGCCGGGATTTCCTCCTACGAGCAGTACTTC. As protein: CASSLAGISSYEQYF.

The chain combines TRBV30 with TRBJ2-1, with TRBD2 matching 9 bases. With V trimmed by 4 bases and J by 9 bases, 16 bases remained unmatched. The CDR3 spans 16 residues. Germline V gene data show CDR1 as GTSNPN and CDR2 as SVGIG (reference sequence). In nucleotides, the CDR3 is TGTGCCTGGACTAGTCCCTCCTGGCGGGGGGGTCTTGAGCAGTTCTTC. It is translated as CAWTSPSWRGGLEQFF.

The chain is built from TRBV7-8 and TRBJ1-5; the match to TRBD1 covers 8 bases. From germline, CDR1 is SGHVS and CDR2 FQNEAQ. This CDR3 spans 16 amino acids. J lost 3 bases, V lost 2 bases, and 6 bases had no gene match. The CDR3 bases are TGTGCCAGCAGCTTAATGGGGCAGGGGGCCAATCAGCCCCAGCATTTT. Its translation: CASSLMGQGANQPQHF.

This clone showed up just once. The chain joins TRBV10-1 to TRBJ2-6; a possible D gene is TRBD1 (6 bases). Germline lookup yields CDR1 WNHNN and CDR2 SYGVQD (reference sequence). The CDR3 is made up of 14 amino acids. Trimming removed 5 bases from V and 11 bases from J, with 16 bases in between. In nucleotides, the CDR3 is TGCGCCAGCAGTCCGGGACAAGGGTACGACGTCCTGACTTTC. Translating gives CASSPGQGYDVLTF.

J is TRBJ1-1 and V is TRBV7-9; D not certain. V was clipped by 1 base and J by 0 bases, with 9 bases between them. The CDR3 sequence is 15 residues long. Germline-derived CDR1 and CDR2 are SEHNR and FQNEAQ (reference sequence). In nucleotides, the CDR3 is TGTGCCAGCAGCTTAGGCGACAAATTGAACACTGAAGCTTTCTTT. Translated, it gives CASSLGDKLNTEAFF.